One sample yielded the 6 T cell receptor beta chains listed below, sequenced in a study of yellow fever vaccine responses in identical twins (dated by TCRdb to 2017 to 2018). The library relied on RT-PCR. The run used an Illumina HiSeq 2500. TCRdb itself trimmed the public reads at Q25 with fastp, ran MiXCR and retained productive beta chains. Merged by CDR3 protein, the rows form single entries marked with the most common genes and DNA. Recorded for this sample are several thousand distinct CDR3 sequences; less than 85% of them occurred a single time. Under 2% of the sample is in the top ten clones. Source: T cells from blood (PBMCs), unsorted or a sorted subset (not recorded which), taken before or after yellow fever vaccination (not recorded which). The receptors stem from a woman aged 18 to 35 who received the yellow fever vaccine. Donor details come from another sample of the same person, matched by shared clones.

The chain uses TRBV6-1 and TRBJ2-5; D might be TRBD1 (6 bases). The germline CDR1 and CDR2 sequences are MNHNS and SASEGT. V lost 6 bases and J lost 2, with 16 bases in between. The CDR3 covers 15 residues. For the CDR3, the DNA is TGTGCCAGCAGGATAAACAGGGATCCGCAAGAGACCCAGTACTTC. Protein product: CASRINRDPQETQYF.

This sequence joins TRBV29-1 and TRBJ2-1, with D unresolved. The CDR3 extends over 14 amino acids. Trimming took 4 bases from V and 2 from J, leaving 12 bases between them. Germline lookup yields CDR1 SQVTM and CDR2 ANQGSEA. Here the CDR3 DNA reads TGCAGCGTTGGTCGCCTTGGCACCTACAATGAGCAGTTCTTC. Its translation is CSVGRLGTYNEQFF.

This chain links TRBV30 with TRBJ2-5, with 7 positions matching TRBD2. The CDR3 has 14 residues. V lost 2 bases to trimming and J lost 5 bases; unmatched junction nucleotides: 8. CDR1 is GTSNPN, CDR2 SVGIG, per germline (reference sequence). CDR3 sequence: CAWSFGRGGETQYF. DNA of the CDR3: TGTGCCTGGAGTTTTGGACGGGGAGGGGAGACCCAGTACTTC.

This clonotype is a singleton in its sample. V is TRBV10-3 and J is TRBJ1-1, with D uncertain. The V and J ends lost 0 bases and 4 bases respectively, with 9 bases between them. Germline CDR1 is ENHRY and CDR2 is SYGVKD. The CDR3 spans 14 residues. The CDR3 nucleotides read TGTGCCATCAGTGAGTCTGGCGGGGTCACTGAAGCTTTCTTT. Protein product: CAISESGGVTEAFF.

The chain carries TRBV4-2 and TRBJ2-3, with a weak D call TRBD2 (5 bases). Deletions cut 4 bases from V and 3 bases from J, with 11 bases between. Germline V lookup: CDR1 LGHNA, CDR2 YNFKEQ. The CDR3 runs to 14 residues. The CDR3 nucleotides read TGTGCCAGCAGCCTCTTCCCGGGAACAGATACGCAGTATTTT. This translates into CASSLFPGTDTQYF.

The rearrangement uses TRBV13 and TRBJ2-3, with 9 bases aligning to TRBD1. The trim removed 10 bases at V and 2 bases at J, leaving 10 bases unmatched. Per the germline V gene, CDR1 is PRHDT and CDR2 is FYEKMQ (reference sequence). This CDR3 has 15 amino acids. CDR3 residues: CATPGGTGITDTQYF. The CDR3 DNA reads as TGTGCCACACCCGGGGGGACAGGGATCACAGATACGCAGTATTTT.